A single sample is the source of the 26 T cell receptor beta chains below, sequenced in a study of identical twins' blood T cells. One entry per CDR3 protein, called by TCRdb with MiXCR from the 5' RACE reads. This sample has around 380,000 distinct CDR3 sequences; 28% occur once, and the top ten carry more than 5.5%. The sample comprised PBMCs. The receptors come from a woman aged 18 to 50 in good health.

The chain carries TRBV6-2 or TRBV6-3 and TRBJ1-5; D is unresolved. V was trimmed by 10 bases and J by 4 bases, leaving 17 bases between them. Germline CDR1 reads MNHEY; CDR2 reads SVGEGT. This CDR3 has 14 residues. CDR3 sequence: CATAPHRANQPQHF. The CDR3 DNA follows: TGTGCCACAGCACCCCATAGGGCTAATCAGCCCCAGCATTTT.

This sequence joins TRBV7-9 and TRBJ1-5, with TRBD1 identical over 9 bases. From germline, CDR1 is SEHNR and CDR2 FQNEAQ (reference sequence). V lost 4 bases and J lost 4; bases outside the gene matches: 5. The CDR3 is 15 residues long. The CDR3 sequence is CASSWNGQGNQPQHF. The CDR3 bases are TGTGCCAGCAGCTGGAACGGACAGGGGAATCAGCCCCAGCATTTT.

This clonotype was seen a few times. This sequence joins TRBV20-1 and TRBJ2-2; no clear D gene. The CDR3 loop spans 13 amino acids. Germline V lookup: CDR1 DFQATT, CDR2 SNEGSKA (reference sequence). Between the trimmed V and J ends, which lost 1 base and 1 base, there was a span of 4 bases. In DNA, the CDR3 is TGCAGTGCTAGAGTACTGAACACCGGGGAGCTGTTTTTT. Encoded protein: CSARVLNTGELFF.

This clonotype occurred a few times. This chain connects TRBV7-9 to TRBJ2-1; D gene ambiguous. CDR1 SEHNR and CDR2 FQNEAQ come from the germline V gene (reference sequence). Trimming stripped 3 bases from V and 8 bases from J, with 2 bases between. This CDR3 has 10 amino acids. The CDR3 reads CASSFHEQFF. The CDR3 DNA reads TGTGCCAGCAGCTTCCATGAGCAGTTCTTC.

This clonotype was detected ten times or more. V usage is TRBV20-1 and J usage is TRBJ2-1; 15 bases match TRBD2. The CDR3 consists of 16 residues. With 5 bases clipped from V and 8 bases from J, the junction kept 10 bases outside the gene matches. Germline-derived CDR1 and CDR2 are DFQATT and SNEGSKA (reference sequence). CDR3 nucleotide sequence: TGCAGTGCTTCAGGACTAGCGGGGGGGCCTCCTCATGAGCAGTTCTTC. It encodes CSASGLAGGPPHEQFF.

The chain has TRBV20-1 and TRBJ2-2; tentative D call: TRBD1 (6 bases). The CDR3 spans 15 residues. Between the trimmed V and J ends, which lost 6 bases and 3 bases, there was a span of 17 bases. CDR1 and CDR2 from the germline V gene are DFQATT and SNEGSKA (reference sequence). CDR3 DNA sequence: TGCAGTGCGCCGAGGTTATCAGGGGACACCGGGGAGCTGTTTTTT. Its protein product is CSAPRLSGDTGELFF.

This clonotype was recorded many times. J is TRBJ1-4 and V is TRBV15, with D uncertain. Trimming took off 0 bases at V and 8 bases at J, with 7 bases between the two ends. The CDR3 runs to 13 residues. Germline V gene lookup returns CDR1 LNHNV and CDR2 YYDKDF (reference sequence). The CDR3 coding sequence is TGTGCCACCAGCAGAGATCTTCCCGAAAAACTGTTTTTT. Its translation: CATSRDLPEKLFF.

This clonotype was counted a few times. The chain employs TRBV19 and TRBJ2-1; 7 bases align to TRBD1. Looked up from germline, CDR1 is LNHDA and CDR2 is SQIVND (reference sequence). V shed 0 bases, J shed 5 bases, and the junction held 1 base outside the gene matches. The CDR3 extends over 14 amino acids. The CDR3 nucleotides read TGTGCCAGTAGTATAGAAGGACAGGACAATGAGCAGTTCTTC. Its protein is CASSIEGQDNEQFF.

The chain recombines TRBV14 with TRBJ1-3; no definite D call. CDR3 length: 18 amino acids. The germline V gene encodes CDR1 SGHDN and CDR2 FVKESK. Trimming pared 0 bases from V and 0 bases from J, leaving 15 bases between. The CDR3 loop reads CASSQDIYVGNSGNTIYF. CDR3 coding DNA: TGTGCCAGCAGCCAAGATATTTACGTCGGAAACTCTGGAAACACCATATATTTT.

The chain joins TRBV19 to TRBJ1-2; D possibly corresponds to TRBD1 (6 bases). The CDR3 is made up of 15 amino acids. V lost 5 bases to trimming and J lost 2 bases, with 15 bases between them. Looked up from germline, CDR1 is LNHDA and CDR2 is SQIVND (reference sequence). The CDR3 DNA follows: TGTGCCAGTAGTCCGATGACAGGACTAAACTATGGCTACACCTTC. It encodes CASSPMTGLNYGYTF.

This sequence joins TRBV11-2 and TRBJ2-7; D is uncertain. Germline V CDR1 and CDR2: SGHAT, FQNNGV. V was trimmed by 2 bases and J by 1 base, leaving 9 bases between them. The CDR3 is 14 amino acids. CDR3 in amino acids: CASSLFVRSYEQYF. The CDR3 DNA reads as TGTGCCAGCAGCTTATTTGTCCGTTCCTACGAGCAGTACTTC.

Concerning this clonotype: A much larger clone is a single base away; this may be a read error. The chain employs TRBV18 and TRBJ1-5; tentatively, D is TRBD1 (6 bases). The better agreement between TRBJ2-3 and the DNA end casts doubt on the J call. Looked up from germline, CDR1 is KGHSH and CDR2 is LQKENI. This CDR3 is built from 14 residues. The CDR3 reads CASSPGQSNQPQYF. In DNA form, the CDR3 reads TGTGCCAGCTCACCGGGACAAAGCAATCAGCCCCAGTATTTT.

The chain combines TRBV29-1 with TRBJ2-3; D is unresolved. The germline V and J ends were trimmed by 2 bases and 6 bases, with 12 bases remaining between them. CDR1 SQVTM and CDR2 ANQGSEA come from the germline V gene. CDR3 size: 13 residues. Here the CDR3 reads CSVERTARDTQYF. In DNA form, the CDR3 reads TGCAGCGTTGAAAGGACGGCCCGGGATACGCAGTATTTT.

CDR3 nucleotides: TGTGCCAGCAGCTTCGGGGGCCCATGGGGCTACACCTTC. Translated, it gives CASSFGGPWGYTF. V usage is TRBV7-9 and J usage is TRBJ1-2, with D perhaps matching TRBD1 (6 bases). V shed 3 bases and J shed 8 bases, with 13 bases lying between them. CDR1 and CDR2 (germline): SEHNR, FQNEAQ (reference sequence). This CDR3 spans 13 amino acids.

This clonotype has a count of ten or more. J is TRBJ2-1 and V is TRBV7-9, with unresolved D. V lost 6 bases and J 10 bases, leaving 10 bases between the germline ends. Germline CDR1 is SEHNR and CDR2 is FQNEAQ (reference sequence). The CDR3 is 11 amino acids. CDR3 bases: TGTGCCAGCAGTTCCCGAGGAGAGCAGTTCTTC. Translating gives CASSSRGEQFF.

With regard to this clonotype: The junction does not match germline at one end; this may be a read error. This chain connects TRBV3-1 to TRBJ2-1; TRBD2 aligns across 9 bases. The germline CDR1 and CDR2 sequences are LGHDT and YNNKEL (reference sequence). The CDR3 spans 14 residues. The CDR3 DNA follows: TGTGCCAGCAGCACTCTAGCGGGGACAAATGAGCAGTCCTTC. It yields the protein CASSTLAGTNEQSF.

This chain uses TRBV20-1 with TRBJ2-1; D gene ambiguous. Germline-derived CDR1 and CDR2 are DFQATT and SNEGSKA (reference sequence). Between the trimmed V and J ends, which lost 0 bases and 6 bases, there was a span of 9 bases. This CDR3 is 13 amino acids long. CDR3 protein: CSARDILFNEQFF. In DNA form, the CDR3 reads TGCAGTGCTAGAGATATTCTGTTCAATGAGCAGTTCTTC.

This clonotype showed up just a few times. The chain is built from TRBV5-1 and TRBJ2-7, with D tentatively TRBD1 (5 bases). Germline V lookup: CDR1 SGHRS, CDR2 YFSETQ. V lost 6 bases and J 0 bases, leaving 13 bases between the germline ends. The CDR3 spans 14 residues. The CDR3 region has the DNA TGCGCCAGCACCGCAGGGCAGAGCTCCTACGAGCAGTACTTC. It translates to CASTAGQSSYEQYF. Full variable domain (remainder filled in from reference TRBV5-1 and TRBJ2-7): KAGVTQTPRYLIKTRGQQVTLSCSPISGHRSVSWYQQTPGQGLQFLFEYFSETQRNKGNFPGRFSGRQFSNSRSEMNVSTLELGDSALYLCASTAGQSSYEQYFGPGTRLTVT.

This clonotype was seen a few times. CDR3 coding DNA: TGCAGTGCTAGAGATGCTAGCGGGGGGGACGAGCAGTACTTC. Protein: CSARDASGGDEQYF. This rearrangement joins TRBV20-1 to TRBJ2-7, with 12 bases aligning to TRBD2. The CDR3 consists of 14 residues. CDR1 and CDR2 (germline): DFQATT, SNEGSKA (reference sequence). With 0 bases clipped from V and 5 bases from J, the junction kept 2 bases outside the gene matches.

The V and J genes are TRBV20-1 and TRBJ1-1, with TRBD1 matching over 8 bases. The CDR3 sequence is 13 residues long. CDR1 is DFQATT, CDR2 SNEGSKA, per germline (reference sequence). Germline trimming cut 4 bases from V and 5 bases from J; bases unmatched to any gene: 6. DNA for the CDR3: TGCAGTGCTACTACCGACAGGGGAACTGAAGCTTTCTTT. It is translated as CSATTDRGTEAFF.

The V call is TRBV28, the J call TRBJ1-2, with D perhaps TRBD1 (6 bases). V lost 6 bases and J lost 7, with 15 bases in between. The CDR3 covers 13 residues. The germline V gene has CDR1 MDHEN and CDR2 SYDVKM. In DNA form, the CDR3 reads TGTGCCAGCAGGCAGTACAGGGTCAGTGGCTACACCTTC. Its protein product is CASRQYRVSGYTF.

This clonotype was detected once. The chain uses TRBV7-3 and TRBJ1-1; D call uncertain. CDR1 and CDR2 (germline): SGHTA, FQGTGA. V was pared by 4 bases and J by 5 bases, with 11 bases between. The CDR3 has 13 residues. CDR3 residues: CASSSNSWTEAFF. DNA of the CDR3: TGTGCCAGCAGCTCTAACAGTTGGACTGAAGCTTTCTTT. The whole variable domain, filled in from reference TRBV7-3 and TRBJ1-1, reads GAGVSQTPSNKVTEKGKYVELRCDPISGHTALYWYRQSLGQGPEFLIYFQGTGAADDSGLPNDRFFAVRPEGSVSTLKIQRTERGDSAVYLCASSSNSWTEAFFGQGTRLTVV.

In its sample, this clonotype was seen a few times. CDR3 sequence reads: CSAQTGGGYTF. CDR3 DNA: TGCAGCGCCCAGACAGGGGGCGGCTACACCTTC. The rearrangement links TRBV29-1 to TRBJ1-2; 10 bases fit TRBD1. This CDR3 contains 11 residues. J gave up 8 bases and V 7 bases, and 4 bases lay outside the gene matches. Germline CDR1 and CDR2: SQVTM and ANQGSEA. The whole variable domain, filled in from reference TRBV29-1 and TRBJ1-2, reads SAVISQKPSRDICQRGTSLTIQCQVDSQVTMMFWYRQQPGQSLTLIATANQGSEATYESGFVIDKFPISRPNLTFSTLTVSNMSPEDSSIYLCSAQTGGGYTFGSGTRLTVV.

The chain combines TRBV10-3 with TRBJ1-2; D is ambiguous. V was shortened by 0 bases and J by 8 bases, with 7 bases between the two germline ends. This CDR3 region has 12 residues. The germline V gene encodes CDR1 ENHRY and CDR2 SYGVKD. The CDR3 reads CAISESGSGYTF. The CDR3 coding sequence is TGTGCCATCAGTGAGTCAGGATCCGGCTACACCTTC.

The J gene is TRBJ2-3, the V gene TRBV12-3 or TRBV12-4; D remains ambiguous. The CDR3 consists of 12 residues. Trimming shortened V by 4 bases and J by 4 bases, and 6 bases separated the two germline ends. For the CDR3, the DNA is TGTGCCAGCAGTTCCCCCTCAGATACGCAGTATTTT. It codes for CASSSPSDTQYF.

This clonotype was seen many times. The rearrangement uses TRBV20-1 and TRBJ2-1; D uncertain. Per the germline V gene, CDR1 is DFQATT and CDR2 is SNEGSKA (reference sequence). The CDR3 sequence is 13 residues long. Between the trimmed V and J ends, which lost 5 bases and 2 bases, there was a span of 10 bases. The CDR3 protein is CSAPLIPYNEQFF. In nucleotides, the CDR3 is TGCAGTGCTCCACTCATCCCCTACAATGAGCAGTTCTTC.